This passage covers 24 T cell receptor beta chains from one sample sequenced in a study of blood T cell repertoires in COVID-19. This table comes from immunoSEQ multiplex PCR, and its TCRdb copy is limited to in-frame clones, with some not included. The repertoire holds roughly 190,000 clones, with about 93% as singletons. Sequenced: peripheral blood. These receptors originate from a man between 25 and 39 years old with COVID-19, enrolled during active disease.

This clone appeared once. The chain carries TRBV5-1 and TRBJ1-2; unclear D gene. This CDR3 region has 11 residues. The germline V gene encodes CDR1 SGHRS and CDR2 YFSETQ. Between the trimmed V and J ends, which lost 0 bases and 7 bases, there was a span of 4 bases. The CDR3 loop is CASSLGAGYTF. In nucleotides, the CDR3 is TGCGCCAGCAGCTTGGGGGCTGGCTACACCTTC.

The chain carries TRBV7-6 and TRBJ1-1, with D possibly TRBD1 on 5 matching bases. The CDR3 runs to 16 residues. The V end lost 1 base, the J end lost 5 bases, and 17 bases lay between the germline ends. Germline lookup yields CDR1 SGHVS and CDR2 FNYEAQ. CDR3 nucleotides: TGTGCCAGCAGCTTAGTTACGGGGGATTGGCTAACTGAAGCTTTCTTT. Translated, it gives CASSLVTGDWLTEAFF.

This clone was counted once. The V and J genes are TRBV5-1 and TRBJ2-5; 14 positions agree with TRBD2. J was trimmed by 5 bases and V by 2 bases; bases with no gene match: 8. The germline gives CDR1 SGHRS, CDR2 YFSETQ. The CDR3 is 17 amino acids. CDR3: CASSLSGLAGGVETQYF. CDR3 DNA sequence: TGCGCCAGCAGCTTAAGTGGACTAGCGGGGGGTGTCGAGACCCAGTACTTC.

This clone was counted only a few times. This sequence joins TRBV28 and TRBJ1-2, with 7 bases that match TRBD1. The J segment lost 5 bases and the V segment lost 4 bases, leaving 13 bases of the junction unmatched. CDR3 length: 16 amino acids. CDR1 is MDHEN and CDR2 is SYDVKM in the germline V gene. The CDR3 DNA follows: TGTGCCAGCAGTTACCCCTCCCCCGGGACAGCATATGGCTACACCTTC. It is translated as CASSYPSPGTAYGYTF.

V gene TRBV10-3 combines with J gene TRBJ2-7, with D maybe TRBD1 (5 bases). V dropped 5 bases and J dropped 3 bases, with 8 bases sitting between them. Germline CDR1 and CDR2: ENHRY and SYGVKD. The CDR3 is 12 residues long. The CDR3 here is CAISLTDYEQYF. CDR3 sequence (DNA): TGTGCCATCAGTTTGACAGACTACGAGCAGTACTTC.

This clone came up once. The V call is TRBV24-1, the J call TRBJ2-3, with a possible D match to TRBD1 (6 bases). Deletions cut 1 base from V and 6 bases from J, with 10 bases between. The germline gives CDR1 KGHDR, CDR2 SFDVKD. There are 14 residues in the CDR3. The CDR3 loop is CATSDFPRGDTQYF. As DNA, the CDR3 is TGTGCCACCAGTGATTTCCCCAGGGGCGATACGCAGTATTTT.

The CDR3 region has the DNA TGTGCCAGCAGCCGCCGACAGAACACTGAAGCTTTCTTT. Translation: CASSRRQNTEAFF. The V and J genes are TRBV6-5 and TRBJ1-1; D remains ambiguous. With 6 bases removed from V and 1 base from J, the gap between germline ends came to 9 bases. Germline V gene lookup returns CDR1 MNHEY and CDR2 SVGAGI. The CDR3 runs to 13 residues.

The chain uses TRBV18 and TRBJ2-3; TRBD1 is a possible D gene (6 bases). Germline assignment: CDR1 KGHSH and CDR2 LQKENI. There are 18 residues in the CDR3. Trimming pared 3 bases from V and 4 bases from J, leaving 23 bases between. In DNA form, the CDR3 reads TGTGCCAGCTCACCGACAGGCAGTGGCGGACATAGGGCAGATACGCAGTATTTT. Protein sequence: CASSPTGSGGHRADTQYF. The whole variable domain, remainder taken from reference TRBV18 and TRBJ2-3, is NAGVMQNPRHLVRRRGQEARLRCSPMKGHSHVYWYRQLPEEGLKFMVYLQKENIIDESGMPKERFSAEFPKEGPSILRIQQVVRGDSAAYFCASSPTGSGGHRADTQYFGPGTRLTVL.

This sequence joins TRBV7-9 and TRBJ1-2; 7 nucleotides match TRBD1. The germline CDR1 and CDR2 sequences are SEHNR and FQNEAQ (reference sequence). Trimming cost V 5 bases and J 4 bases; bases outside gene matches: 13. The CDR3 runs 16 residues. The CDR3 coding sequence is TGTGCCAGCAGCCGCGACAGGGCCCCGTCAGCCTATGGCTACACCTTC. Its translation is CASSRDRAPSAYGYTF.

The rearrangement uses TRBV10-2 and TRBJ2-2; a possible D gene is TRBD1 (6 bases). V was trimmed by 7 bases and J by 0 bases, leaving 9 bases between them. This CDR3 contains 14 residues. Germline V gives CDR1 WSHSY, CDR2 SAAADI. The CDR3 DNA reads as TGCGCCAGCAAGGGGGAAACGAACACCGGGGAGCTGTTTTTT. This sequence encodes CASKGETNTGELFF.

The genes are TRBV30 and TRBJ1-6; 9 positions agree with TRBD1. This CDR3 region has 19 residues. Germline CDR1 reads GTSNPN; CDR2 reads SVGIG (reference sequence). Trimming at V came to 2 bases and at J to 0 bases, leaving 11 bases not matched to a gene. In nucleotides, the CDR3 is TGTGCCTGGAGTCCCCCAGGACAGGGGCTACCCTCCTATAATTCACCCCTCCACTTT. This gives the protein CAWSPPGQGLPSYNSPLHF.

CDR3 nucleotides: TGTGCCAGCAGCCAAAGGGGACAGGGGCCGAGTCAGCCCCAGCATTTT. Translating it yields CASSQRGQGPSQPQHF. This chain links TRBV13 with TRBJ1-5, with 10 nucleotides matching TRBD1. Germline values: CDR1 PRHDT, CDR2 FYEKMQ (reference sequence). This CDR3 has 16 amino acids. The V and J ends lost 5 bases and 6 bases, in that order; junction bases with no gene match: 10.

The chain joins TRBV7-9 to TRBJ2-1; 8 bases align to TRBD2. The CDR3 runs 16 residues. V gave up 6 bases and J gave up 5 bases; unmatched junction bases: 12. The germline V gene encodes CDR1 SEHNR and CDR2 FQNEAQ (reference sequence). The CDR3 nucleotides read TGTGCCAGCAGGGGGATAGCGGGGCCCCAACACAATGAGCAGTTCTTC. The encoded protein is CASRGIAGPQHNEQFF. The complete variable domain, with remaining parts taken from reference TRBV7-9 and TRBJ2-1, reads DTGVSQNPRHKITKRGQNVTFRCDPISEHNRLYWYRQTLGQGPEFLTYFQNEAQLEKSRLLSDRFSAERPKGSFSTLEIQRTEQGDSAMYLCASRGIAGPQHNEQFFGPGTRLTVL.

The rearrangement uses TRBV5-6 and TRBJ1-4, with D uncertain. Deletions cut 5 bases from V and 7 bases from J, with 12 bases between. Germline loops: CDR1 SGHDT, CDR2 YYEEEE. The CDR3 has 13 amino acids. CDR3 protein: CASSSLAGEKLFF. The CDR3 bases are TGTGCCAGCAGTTCTCTGGCGGGTGAAAAACTGTTTTTT. The entire variable domain, with the rest obtained from reference TRBV5-6 and TRBJ1-4, is as follows: DAGVTQSPTHLIKTRGQQVTLRCSPKSGHDTVSWYQQALGQGPQFIFQYYEEEERQRGNFPDRFSGHQFPNYSSELNVNALLLGDSALYLCASSSLAGEKLFFGSGTQLSVL.

This chain connects TRBV7-9 to TRBJ2-7; TRBD1 might be the D (5 bases). Germline CDR1 SEHNR, CDR2 FQNEAQ (reference sequence). The length of the CDR3 is 15 residues. The V and J ends lost 0 bases and 3 bases respectively, with 12 bases between them. CDR3 coding DNA: TGTGCCAGCAGCTTAGCCCGTGGGGCAAACTACGAGCAGTACTTC. Its translation: CASSLARGANYEQYF.

The chain carries TRBV19 and TRBJ2-3; tentatively, D is TRBD2 (5 bases). The CDR3 sequence is 15 residues long. V lost 3 bases and J 4 bases, leaving 14 bases between the germline ends. The germline gives CDR1 LNHDA, CDR2 SQIVND (reference sequence). CDR3 loop: CASSIGSGYADTQYF. In DNA form, the CDR3 reads TGTGCCAGTAGTATTGGTTCGGGGTACGCAGATACGCAGTATTTT.

The chain is built from TRBV18 and TRBJ2-3, with TRBD2 matching 8 bases. CDR1 is KGHSH, CDR2 LQKENI, per germline. The V gene end was trimmed by 3 bases and the J gene end by 1 base; junction bases not matched to a gene: 9. This CDR3 region has 17 residues. CDR3 loop: CASSPEVAGRGTDTQYF. As DNA, the CDR3 is TGTGCCAGCTCACCGGAGGTAGCGGGGAGGGGCACAGATACGCAGTATTTT.

V usage is TRBV5-1 and J usage is TRBJ1-2, with D possibly being TRBD1 (6 bases). The germline gives CDR1 SGHRS, CDR2 YFSETQ. The V and J ends lost 4 bases and 7 bases respectively, with 14 bases between them. The CDR3 sequence is 13 residues long. The CDR3 DNA is TGCGCCAGCAGCGGCGGGCTACAGGGTGGCTACACCTTC. Its translation is CASSGGLQGGYTF.

The chain uses TRBV2 and TRBJ2-5; a weak D match, TRBD1 (6 bases). From germline, CDR1 is SNHLY and CDR2 FYNNEI. CDR3 length equals 14 residues. Trimming cost V 3 bases and J 7 bases, with 15 bases left between them. The CDR3 nucleotides are TGTGCCAGCAGTGATAATACAGGGCGTCTGACCCAGTACTTC. It translates to CASSDNTGRLTQYF.

In DNA, the CDR3 is TGTGCCAGCAGCTTAGGACTCATACAGGGACGTGGTTATGGCTACACCTTC. Protein product: CASSLGLIQGRGYGYTF. The V and J genes are TRBV7-9 and TRBJ1-2, with a weak D call TRBD1 (6 bases). Between the trimmed V and J ends, which lost 1 base and 5 bases, there was a span of 20 bases. This CDR3 comprises 17 residues. Looked up from germline, CDR1 is SEHNR and CDR2 is FQNEAQ (reference sequence).

The chain recombines TRBV19 with TRBJ1-6, with 9 nucleotides matching TRBD1. The CDR3 sequence is 13 residues long. Trimming took 10 bases from V and 10 from J; bases not matched to a gene: 8. CDR1 LNHDA and CDR2 SQIVND come from the germline V gene (reference sequence). CDR3 amino acids: CATPGTGPSPLHF. The CDR3 DNA reads as TGTGCCACCCCGGGGACAGGGCCGTCACCCCTCCACTTT. Supplemented by reference TRBV19 and TRBJ1-6, the full variable domain reads DGGITQSPKYLFRKEGQNVTLSCEQNLNHDAMYWYRQDPGQGLRLIYYSQIVNDFQKGDIAEGYSVSREKKESFPLTVTSAQKNPTAFYLCATPGTGPSPLHFGNGTRLTVT.

The chain links TRBV10-2 to TRBJ1-2; D is uncertain. The CDR3 runs 15 residues. Looked up from germline, CDR1 is WSHSY and CDR2 is SAAADI. The CDR3 reads CATKDWEGRNYGYTF. CDR3 DNA sequence: TGCGCGACCAAGGACTGGGAAGGGAGGAACTATGGCTACACCTTC.

This chain connects TRBV5-4 to TRBJ1-2, with 9 bases matching TRBD1. Trimming cost V 4 bases and J 7 bases; bases outside gene matches: 11. Germline V gene sequence: CDR1 SGHNT, CDR2 YYREEE (reference sequence). The CDR3 extends over 15 amino acids. In DNA, the CDR3 is TGTGCCAGCAGCCGCACAGGGGGCGCGGTGGTTGGCTACACCTTC. Translation: CASSRTGGAVVGYTF.

The chain is built from TRBV5-1 and TRBJ2-1, with TRBD1 matching over 8 bases. CDR3 length: 14 amino acids. The trim removed 0 bases at V and 9 bases at J, leaving 5 bases unmatched. Germline V gene lookup returns CDR1 SGHRS and CDR2 YFSETQ. The DNA for the CDR3 is TGCGCCAGCAGCTTGGTTCAGGGGGCGGGTGAGCAGTTCTTC. This encodes CASSLVQGAGEQFF.